Included here is one TCR beta chain sequence, with context. Its antigen is not known. Trimming removed 1 base at V and 12 bases at J, with 16 bases between. This CDR3 has 14 residues. Germline V lookup: CDR1 SGHTA, CDR2 FQGNSA. Next came a second PCR, run for about 6 to 11 cycles, which used a sample-barcoded 5' primer along with a J-beta primer mix. Every single cDNA molecule received a tag from a template-switch adaptor with 12 random nucleotides. TCRdb independently ran MiXCR on the 5' RACE reads; one entry per CDR3 protein. The sample contains fewer than 2,000,000 distinct CDR3 sequences, around 40% of which appear only once. These data belong to a study of blood T cells in healthy people across ages. General study points: Long-lived donors exceeded aged donors in naive CD4+ cells and diversity.

The sequenced material came from blood. The chain uses TRBV7-2 and TRBJ2-1; tentative D call: TRBD2 (6 bases). This clonotype was sampled from a human donor in good health. The CDR3 sequence is CTSSLDFGGVTQFF. The CDR3 DNA reads TGTACCAGCAGCTTAGATTTCGGCGGGGTGACGCAGTTCTTC.